This T cell receptor (beta chain) was recovered during a study of blood T cell repertoires in COVID-19. For the study at large: The United States, Italy and Spain provided the acute and convalescent COVID-19 samples.

Original handling: Quantification of nucleated cells was approximated via reference gene primer amplification. Sequenced by immunoSEQ multiplex PCR; TCRdb stores in-frame clones only, minus some. That table supplies the V and J calls and clone size; D and trimming were determined from the DNA. The sample records under 200,000 clones, more than 65% being singletons. This CDR3 has 15 amino acids. V was clipped by 4 bases and J by 4 bases; unmatched bases: 6. Germline V gene sequence: CDR1 SGHDT, CDR2 YYEEEE. This clone has more than one count but fewer than ten. The rearrangement joins TRBV5-6 to TRBJ2-5, with 11 bases that match TRBD1. Material for sequencing was peripheral blood. This receptor was identified in a human donor with acute or convalescent COVID-19. The donor label of this sample is uncertain. The CDR3 sequence: CASSPGTGGLETQYF. CDR3 in DNA: TGTGCCAGCAGCCCTGGGACAGGGGGACTAGAGACCCAGTACTTC.